These 23 T cell receptor beta chains were sequenced from one sample in a study of blood T cell repertoires in COVID-19 (dated by TCRdb to 2020 to 2022). The library was produced with the immunoSEQ multiplex PCR assay. Held by TCRdb, this immuneACCESS table contains in-frame sequences only and omits some clones. Under half of the omission traces to an unresolved V gene where checked; the cause of the rest is unknown. Within this sample are tens of thousands of clones, with 70% to 90% of them counted one time only. The top ten hold 5.3% of the sample. The sequenced sample was peripheral blood. The receptor source for this set is a man aged 70 or older with acute or convalescent COVID-19.

V gene TRBV15 combines with J gene TRBJ2-2; D remains unclear. The length of the CDR3 is 13 residues. V gave up 1 base and J gave up 6 bases, with 6 bases separating them. Looked up from germline, CDR1 is LNHNV and CDR2 is YYDKDF (reference sequence). The CDR3, as DNA: TGTGCCACCAGCAGAGTAGAAGCCGGGGAGCTGTTTTTT. The encoded protein is CATSRVEAGELFF.

The rearrangement links TRBV7-8 to TRBJ2-2; D is unclear. From germline, CDR1 is SGHVS and CDR2 FQNEAQ. V was trimmed by 3 bases and J by 6 bases, leaving 11 bases between them. This CDR3 contains 14 residues. CDR3: CASSFYLQSGELFF. The CDR3 coding sequence is TGTGCCAGCAGCTTTTATTTGCAGTCCGGGGAGCTGTTTTTT.

The rearrangement uses TRBV7-8 and TRBJ2-1; 8 bases are shared with TRBD1. In germline, CDR1 is SGHVS, CDR2 FQNEAQ. V gave up 5 bases and J gave up 2 bases; unmatched junction bases: 11. This CDR3 region has 17 residues. CDR3 in amino acids: CASSPRRDRRTYNEQFF. The CDR3 nucleotides read TGTGCCAGCAGCCCACGCCGGGACAGGAGAACCTACAATGAGCAGTTCTTC.

This clone was detected a few times. This chain joins TRBV21-1 and TRBJ1-4; TRBD1 is taken as the D call from the table, unchecked against the DNA. TRBV21-1 is classified as a pseudogene. This CDR3 is built from 17 residues. CDR3 in amino acids: CASSKGVQGAGNEKLFF. In DNA, the CDR3 is TGTGCCAGCAGCAAGGGGGTACAGGGGGCGGGTAATGAAAAACTGTTTTTT.

The chain carries TRBV18 and TRBJ2-3; 8 positions match TRBD1. The V segment lost 10 bases and the J segment 0 bases; nucleotides outside the gene matches: 9. CDR3 length equals 15 residues. In germline, CDR1 is KGHSH, CDR2 LQKENI. The CDR3 DNA reads TGTGCCACACGCAGGACAGGGCCCAGCACAGATACGCAGTATTTT. Translated: CATRRTGPSTDTQYF.

The chain employs TRBV28 and TRBJ2-7; 7 positions agree with TRBD1. With V trimmed by 2 bases and J by 4 bases, 5 bases remained unmatched. Germline-derived CDR1 and CDR2 are MDHEN and SYDVKM. The CDR3 totals 14 residues. CDR3 DNA sequence: TGTGCCAGCAGTTTAAGGGACAGATTGTACGAGCAGTACTTC. The encoded protein is CASSLRDRLYEQYF.

The rearrangement uses TRBV6-1 and TRBJ1-6; D ambiguous. The germline gives CDR1 MNHNS, CDR2 SASEGT. The CDR3 consists of 16 residues. Trimming left V 3 bases short and J 9 bases short, with 18 bases between. Here the CDR3 DNA reads TGTGCCAGCAGTGACCGAGCCGGGGATTCAGCTTCACCCCTCCACTTT. This gives the protein CASSDRAGDSASPLHF.

The gene calls are TRBV7-3 and TRBJ2-1; maybe TRBD2 (6 bases). Trimming cost V 1 base and J 5 bases, with 18 bases left between them. The germline V gene has CDR1 SGHTA and CDR2 FQGTGA. The CDR3 extends over 17 amino acids. The CDR3 sequence is CASSLRGVRRSDNEQFF. The CDR3 DNA follows: TGTGCCAGCAGCTTAAGGGGGGTGAGGAGGTCCGACAATGAGCAGTTCTTC.

The gene calls are TRBV9 and TRBJ1-5, with 7 positions matching TRBD1. The ends lost 1 base at V and 6 bases at J; junction bases unmatched: 13. Looked up from germline, CDR1 is SGDLS and CDR2 is YYNGEE. This CDR3 comprises 17 residues. The CDR3 spells CASSVLWDSSARQPQHF. Written as DNA, the CDR3 is TGTGCCAGCAGCGTATTATGGGACAGCTCCGCTCGTCAGCCCCAGCATTTT. The full variable domain, completed using reference TRBV9 and TRBJ1-5, is DSGVTQTPKHLITATGQRVTLRCSPRSGDLSVYWYQQSLDQGLQFLIQYYNGEERAKGNILERFSAQQFPDLHSELNLSSLELGDSALYFCASSVLWDSSARQPQHFGDGTRLSIL.

The genes are TRBV6-5 and TRBJ2-7, with TRBD1 identical over 7 bases. Unmatched junction bases numbered 13, after V lost 4 bases and J lost 4 bases. This CDR3 spans 16 amino acids. Germline V CDR1 and CDR2: MNHEY, SVGAGI. CDR3 sequence reads: CASSLDRDRVVYEQYF. The CDR3, as DNA: TGTGCCAGCAGTTTGGACCGGGACAGAGTAGTTTACGAGCAGTACTTC.

The CDR3 region has the DNA TGTGCCAGCAGCCAAGATCAGGGGCAGTACTTC. This sequence encodes CASSQDQGQYF. The genes are TRBV3-1 (or the pseudogene TRBV3-2) and TRBJ2-7; D perhaps matches TRBD1 (5 bases). The CDR3 has 11 residues. CDR1 and CDR2 from the germline V gene are LGHDT and YNNKEL (reference sequence). Trimming stripped 0 bases from V and 9 bases from J, with 6 bases between.

The chain employs TRBV18 and TRBJ1-1; the D gene is possibly TRBD1 (6 bases). V was trimmed by 3 bases and J by 4 bases, leaving 6 bases between them. Germline V gene lookup returns CDR1 KGHSH and CDR2 LQKENI. CDR3 length: 12 amino acids. The CDR3 loop reads CASSPGATEAFF. In DNA form, the CDR3 reads TGTGCCAGCTCACCGGGGGCCACTGAAGCTTTCTTT.

The chain uses TRBV27 and TRBJ1-5, with D possibly matching TRBD1 (5 bases). V lost 5 bases, J lost 0 bases, and 14 bases lay in between. The germline gives CDR1 MNHEY, CDR2 SMNVEV (reference sequence). This CDR3 contains 16 residues. CDR3 amino acids: CASSKTALHSNQPQHF. CDR3 DNA: TGTGCCAGCAGTAAGACAGCCTTACATAGCAATCAGCCCCAGCATTTT.

The chain combines TRBV7-9 with TRBJ2-1; maybe TRBD1 (6 bases). CDR3 size: 13 residues. CDR1 SEHNR and CDR2 FQNEAQ come from the germline V gene (reference sequence). Deletions cut 2 bases from V and 15 bases from J, with 17 bases between. CDR3 region: CASSLQAGDRLFF. The CDR3 nucleotides read TGTGCCAGCAGCTTACAGGCAGGGGATCGTCTGTTCTTC. The entire variable domain, with the rest obtained from reference TRBV7-9 and TRBJ2-1, is as follows: DTGVSQNPRHKITKRGQNVTFRCDPISEHNRLYWYRQTLGQGPEFLTYFQNEAQLEKSRLLSDRFSAERPKGSFSTLEIQRTEQGDSAMYLCASSLQAGDRLFFGPGTRLTVL.

This clone was detected once. The chain employs TRBV3-1 (or the pseudogene TRBV3-2) and TRBJ2-1, with TRBD2 matching over 11 bases. Trimming took 1 base from V and 7 from J; bases not matched to a gene: 3. The CDR3 consists of 15 residues. The germline V gene has CDR1 LGHDT and CDR2 YNNKEL (reference sequence). Written as DNA, the CDR3 is TGTGCCAGCAGCCAAGGGTTAGCGGGGGGGAATGAGCAGTTCTTC. Its protein product is CASSQGLAGGNEQFF.

The genes are TRBV6-5 and TRBJ1-1; D might be TRBD1 (5 bases). Trimming took 6 bases from V and 10 from J, leaving 21 bases between them. Germline CDR1 and CDR2: MNHEY and SVGAGI. The CDR3 is made up of 14 amino acids. CDR3 coding DNA: TGTGCCAGCAGCCGAAATACAGGAACCGGGGGAGCTTTCTTT. Protein: CASSRNTGTGGAFF.

This clone was recorded once. This chain links TRBV5-1 with TRBJ2-2; 7 positions agree with TRBD1. Germline CDR1 SGHRS, CDR2 YFSETQ. This CDR3 spans 16 amino acids. The V and J ends lost 4 bases and 3 bases, in that order; junction bases with no gene match: 9. The CDR3, as DNA: TGCGCCAGCAGCCCTCGACCTGACAGGGACACCGGGGAGCTGTTTTTT. It translates to CASSPRPDRDTGELFF.

The chain couples TRBV4-1 to TRBJ2-2; D is possibly TRBD1 (6 bases). Germline loops: CDR1 MGHRA, CDR2 YSYEKL. The length of the CDR3 is 17 residues. V dropped 6 bases and J dropped 1 base, with 18 bases sitting between them. The CDR3 spells CASSRKSGDLNTGELFF. The CDR3, as DNA: TGCGCCAGCAGTCGAAAGTCAGGGGATTTGAACACCGGGGAGCTGTTTTTT.

V gene TRBV6-5 combines with J gene TRBJ1-3; D uncertain. Germline V gene data show CDR1 as MNHEY and CDR2 as SVGAGI. This CDR3 spans 15 amino acids. V lost 9 bases to trimming and J lost 0 bases, with 15 bases between them. CDR3 amino acids: CASWLTWASGNTIYF. The CDR3 DNA reads as TGTGCCAGTTGGCTTACATGGGCCTCTGGAAACACCATATATTTT.

This chain connects TRBV3-1 (or the pseudogene TRBV3-2) to TRBJ1-1; no definite D call. Trimming shortened V by 4 bases and J by 5 bases, and 8 bases separated the two germline ends. Germline-derived CDR1 and CDR2 are LGHDT and YNNKEL (reference sequence). This CDR3 is 12 amino acids long. CDR3 DNA: TGTGCCAGCAGCCGCCTCGGTACTGAAGCTTTCTTT. Its translation is CASSRLGTEAFF.

This rearrangement joins TRBV7-3 to TRBJ2-5; D is possibly TRBD1 (5 bases). The V and J ends lost 9 bases and 5 bases respectively, with 16 bases between them. Per germline, CDR1 SGHTA and CDR2 FQGTGA. The CDR3 totals 13 residues. The CDR3 reads CASSRVEQETQYF. The CDR3 DNA follows: TGTGCCAGTTCCAGGGTGGAGCAGGAGACCCAGTACTTC.

The chain recombines TRBV5-1 with TRBJ2-7; D may be TRBD1 (6 bases). The CDR3 is 12 amino acids. Germline CDR1 and CDR2: SGHRS and YFSETQ. Between the trimmed V and J ends, which lost 1 base and 5 bases, there was a span of 7 bases. The CDR3, as DNA: TGCGCCAGCAGCTTGACAGGGAACGAGCAGTACTTC. Residues: CASSLTGNEQYF.

The V call is TRBV29-1, the J call TRBJ2-2; possible D gene TRBD2, 5 bases. Germline V gene data show CDR1 as SQVTM and CDR2 as ANQGSEA. The CDR3 is 14 amino acids. The V end lost 6 bases, the J end lost 0 bases, and 11 bases lay between the germline ends. The CDR3 sequence is CSVRLNTNTGELFF. Here the CDR3 DNA reads TGCAGCGTCAGACTAAACACGAACACCGGGGAGCTGTTTTTT.